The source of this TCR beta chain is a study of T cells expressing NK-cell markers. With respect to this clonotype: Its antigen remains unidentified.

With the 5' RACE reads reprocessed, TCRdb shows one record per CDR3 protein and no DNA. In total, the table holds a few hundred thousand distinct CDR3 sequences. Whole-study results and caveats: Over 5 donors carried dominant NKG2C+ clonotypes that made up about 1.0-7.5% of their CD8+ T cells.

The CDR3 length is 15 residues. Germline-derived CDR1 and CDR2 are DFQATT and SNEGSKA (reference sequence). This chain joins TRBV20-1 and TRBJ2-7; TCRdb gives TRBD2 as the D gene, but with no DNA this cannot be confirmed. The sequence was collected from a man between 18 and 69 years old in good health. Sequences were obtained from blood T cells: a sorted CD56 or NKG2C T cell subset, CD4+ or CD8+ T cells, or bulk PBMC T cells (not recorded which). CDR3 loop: CSARDPRGAGYEQYF.